This TCR beta chain appears in the sequencing data of a study of T cell responses to AZD1222 COVID-19 vaccine. Looking at the study overall: The study pooled second doses at about 4 or about 12 weeks.

Overall study findings and caveats: Possibly, clonal diversity was underestimated; donors were largely white British and included more females.

The assay was immunoSEQ multiplex PCR, and TCRdb's table has in-frame clones only and misses some. The data show over 130,000 clones, about 90% seen once. With 5 bases removed from V and 3 bases from J, the gap between germline ends came to 11 bases. Germline CDR1 is SEHNR and CDR2 is FQNEAQ (reference sequence). This CDR3 comprises 13 residues. As concerns this clone: The target antigen is unknown.

The chain couples TRBV7-9 to TRBJ2-7, with D maybe TRBD2 (6 bases). The TCR sequence derives from an adult in good health. The sequencing here drew on peripheral blood, taken on day 0 of AZD1222 vaccination. CDR3 loop: CASSPGRGYEQYF. The CDR3 nucleotides read TGTGCCAGCAGCCCCGGGAGAGGCTACGAGCAGTACTTC.